Detailed here is one TCR beta chain. One entry per CDR3 protein, called by TCRdb with MiXCR from the RT-PCR reads. The table lists almost 700,000 distinct CDR3 sequences, more than 13% of them singletons, with 3.6% in the top ten. The clonotype comes from a female donor in good health, serving as a healthy control. The sequencing sample was made of memory CD4+ T cells from blood.

The DNA for the CDR3 is TGTGCCAGCAGGCCCCGGACAGGGATCTATGGCTACACCTTC. Its protein is CASRPRTGIYGYTF. J is TRBJ1-2 and V is TRBV6-5; 8 bases agree with TRBD1. The CDR3 is made up of 14 amino acids. Germline assignment: CDR1 MNHEY and CDR2 SVGAGI. Trimming at V came to 6 bases and at J to 4 bases, leaving 7 bases not matched to a gene.